A selection of T cell receptor beta chains follows, all from one sample in a study of control samples from healthy donors and cancer patients. Some clones are missing from TCRdb's copy, which holds only in-frame ones; the method was immunoSEQ multiplex PCR. The table lists about 89,000 clones, around nine tenths of them singletons. Sequenced material: blood. The receptors here all came from a man aged 30-40 years in good health. The CDR3 runs from the conserved cysteine through the conserved F or W. Fields, in order: clone size, J gene, D gene, V gene, CDR3 protein, CDR3 DNA. D genes are given only for firm matches. The listing skips clone size in some rows; elsewhere it reads once, few, many or a size class.

size: NA; J: TRBJ2-3; D: NA; V: TRBV5-1; CDR3: CASSPPGRADTDTQYF; DNA: TGCGCCAGCAGCCCCCCGGGGCGGGCGGACACAGATACGCAGTATTTT
size: NA; J: TRBJ2-1; D: NA; V: TRBV7-9; CDR3: CASSSAGTDNEQFF; DNA: TGTGCCAGCAGCTCCGCCGGGACGGACAATGAGCAGTTCTTC
size: NA; J: TRBJ2-1; D: NA; V: TRBV21-1; CDR3: CASSIRTDGGFF; DNA: TGTGCCAGCAGCATAAGGACGGACGGGGGTTTCTTC
size: NA; J: TRBJ2-2; D: NA; V: TRBV4-1; CDR3: CASKASANTGELFF; DNA: TGCGCCAGCAAGGCTAGCGCAAACACCGGGGAGCTGTTTTTT
size: NA; J: TRBJ2-1; D: NA; V: TRBV24-1; CDR3: CATSDLGGWGHNEQFF; DNA: TGTGCCACCAGTGATTTAGGGGGATGGGGACACAATGAGCAGTTCTTC
size: few; J: TRBJ2-2; D: NA; V: TRBV29-1; CDR3: CSVVTQMNTGELFF; DNA: TGCAGCGTGGTGACTCAAATGAACACCGGGGAGCTGTTTTTT
size: NA; J: TRBJ1-2; D: NA; V: TRBV4-1; CDR3: CASSQDGHYGYTF; DNA: TGCGCCAGCAGCCAAGACGGACACTATGGCTACACCTTC
size: NA; J: TRBJ1-2; D: NA; V: TRBV12-3/TRBV12-4; CDR3: CASSLRENYGYTF; DNA: TGTGCCAGCAGTTTAAGGGAGAACTATGGCTACACCTTC
size: once; J: TRBJ1-2; D: NA; V: TRBV5-4; CDR3: CASSLDIYYGYTF; DNA: TGTGCCAGCAGCTTGGACATCTACTATGGCTACACCTTC
size: once; J: TRBJ2-3; D: NA; V: TRBV7-2; CDR3: CASSSRMGVPSTDTQYF; DNA: TGTGCCAGCAGCTCGAGGATGGGCGTGCCGTCCACAGATACGCAGTATTTT
size: NA; J: TRBJ1-6; D: NA; V: TRBV2; CDR3: CASRRESSYNSPLHF; DNA: TGTGCCAGCAGGAGGGAGAGCTCCTATAATTCACCCCTCCACTTT